The 19 T cell receptor beta chains listed next were all sequenced from one sample in a study of control samples from healthy donors and cancer patients. Libraries were prepared by immunoSEQ multiplex PCR; TCRdb keeps only in-frame clonotypes and omits some of them. The sample has around 50,000 clones; roughly 94% are singletons. The sequencing input was blood. All receptors come from a man aged 25-45 years in good health.

This rearrangement joins TRBV7-3 to TRBJ1-6; D unclear. Per germline, CDR1 SGHTA and CDR2 FQGTGA. With 4 bases removed from V and 7 bases from J, the gap between germline ends came to 8 bases. This CDR3 spans 13 amino acids. The CDR3 loop reads CASSSQKNSPLHF. CDR3 nucleotide sequence: TGTGCCAGCAGCTCACAGAAGAATTCACCCCTCCACTTT.

The chain couples TRBV6-7 to TRBJ2-7; TRBD1 agrees at 9 bases. TRBV6-7 is an ORF, with its function uncertain. V lost 0 bases to trimming and J lost 4 bases; unmatched junction nucleotides: 4. The CDR3 is made up of 15 amino acids. CDR3: CASSYSTGGKYEQYF. The CDR3 DNA follows: TGTGCCAGCAGTTACTCGACAGGGGGTAAGTACGAGCAGTACTTC.

For this clone: Within the sample, other DNA sequences also encode this same CDR3. V and J are TRBV29-1 and TRBJ2-2; maybe TRBD2 (7 bases). Germline V gene sequence: CDR1 SQVTM, CDR2 ANQGSEA. There are 15 residues in the CDR3. The ends were cut back, 2 bases at V and 6 bases at J, with 16 bases in the middle. This CDR3 reads CSVELWGEGAGELFF. DNA of the CDR3: TGCAGCGTTGAACTGTGGGGGGAGGGGGCCGGGGAGCTGTTTTTT.

The CDR3 nucleotides read TGTGCCAGCAGCTCCCAGGGTAATGAGCAGTTCTTC. Protein product: CASSSQGNEQFF. V is TRBV11-2 and J is TRBJ2-1; D possibly corresponds to TRBD1 (5 bases). This CDR3 is built from 12 residues. CDR1 SGHAT and CDR2 FQNNGV come from the germline V gene. V was trimmed by 4 bases and J by 7 bases, leaving 8 bases between them. The full variable domain, in which reference TRBV11-2 and TRBJ2-1 provide the parts outside the CDR3, is EAGVAQSPRYKIIEKRQSVAFWCNPISGHATLYWYQQILGQGPKLLIQFQNNGVVDDSQLPKDRFSAERLKGVDSTLKIQPAKLEDSAVYLCASSSQGNEQFFGPGTRLTVL.

The rearrangement uses TRBV28 and TRBJ1-2; D gene uncertain. Germline CDR1 is MDHEN and CDR2 is SYDVKM. Between the trimmed V and J ends, which lost 7 bases and 0 bases, there was a span of 27 bases. There are 19 residues in the CDR3. The CDR3 coding sequence is TGTGCCAGCAACCCCTTTCTCCGGGAAAGGGTTGAAGCTAACTATGGCTACACCTTC. The encoded protein is CASNPFLRERVEANYGYTF.

The chain links TRBV5-1 to TRBJ2-6; D is ambiguous. V lost 2 bases and J 2 bases, leaving 8 bases between the germline ends. The CDR3 is 15 residues long. The germline V gene encodes CDR1 SGHRS and CDR2 YFSETQ. CDR3 amino acids: CASSFDSAGANVLTF. In nucleotides, the CDR3 is TGCGCCAGCAGCTTCGACTCTGCTGGGGCCAACGTCCTGACTTTC. The variable domain in full, with the rest retrieved from reference TRBV5-1 and TRBJ2-6, is KAGVTQTPRYLIKTRGQQVTLSCSPISGHRSVSWYQQTPGQGLQFLFEYFSETQRNKGNFPGRFSGRQFSNSRSEMNVSTLELGDSALYLCASSFDSAGANVLTFGAGSRLTVL.

This chain connects TRBV19 to TRBJ2-5; 13 nucleotides agree with TRBD2. The CDR3 consists of 17 residues. V shed 5 bases and J 5 bases; nucleotides not matched to a gene: 11. The germline V gene encodes CDR1 LNHDA and CDR2 SQIVND (reference sequence). In nucleotides, the CDR3 is TGTGCCAGTAGTCCCAGGACTAGCGGGGGATTAGGGGAGACCCAGTACTTC. It translates to CASSPRTSGGLGETQYF.

The V gene is TRBV7-6, the J gene TRBJ1-5; the match to TRBD1 covers 10 bases. Germline V gene lookup returns CDR1 SGHVS and CDR2 FNYEAQ. This CDR3 is 17 amino acids long. Germline trimming cut 3 bases from V and 2 bases from J; bases unmatched to any gene: 7. The CDR3 region has the DNA TGTGCCAGCAGCTTTGGGACAGGGGACGGGGGCAATCAGCCCCAGCATTTT. This encodes CASSFGTGDGGNQPQHF.

This chain links TRBV5-1 with TRBJ1-2; D is ambiguous. This CDR3 contains 12 residues. The germline V gene has CDR1 SGHRS and CDR2 YFSETQ. V was trimmed by 1 base and J by 3 bases, leaving 4 bases between them. The CDR3 DNA is TGCGCCAGCAGCTTGAGCCACTATGGCTACACCTTC. Translation gives CASSLSHYGYTF.

This chain uses TRBV6-5 with TRBJ2-2; D uncertain. CDR1 and CDR2 (germline): MNHEY, SVGAGI. The CDR3 spans 13 residues. The germline V and J ends were trimmed by 4 bases and 1 base, with 4 bases remaining between them. CDR3 in DNA: TGTGCCAGCAGTTCCGTGAACACCGGGGAGCTGTTTTTT. Translation gives CASSSVNTGELFF.

V and J are TRBV29-1 and TRBJ1-1; 7 bases are a match to TRBD1. The germline gives CDR1 SQVTM, CDR2 ANQGSEA. Trimming removed 5 bases from V and 3 bases from J; junction bases left unmatched: 3. CDR3 length: 12 amino acids. The CDR3 DNA reads as TGCAGCGTTCGACAGGGCGACACTGAAGCTTTCTTT. Its translation: CSVRQGDTEAFF.

This sequence joins TRBV24-1 and TRBJ1-5; D is uncertain. This CDR3 spans 15 amino acids. CDR1 is KGHDR and CDR2 is SFDVKD in the germline V gene. The V end was cut by 5 bases, the J end by 0 bases, with 10 bases between. DNA of the CDR3: TGTGCCACCAGTGGGGCAGACAATAGCAATCAGCCCCAGCATTTT. Translated, it gives CATSGADNSNQPQHF.

This chain's CDR3 is CSVFGRVGVVNYGYTF. In DNA form, the CDR3 reads TGCAGCGTTTTTGGGAGAGTCGGAGTAGTAAACTATGGCTACACCTTC. The V and J genes are TRBV29-1 and TRBJ1-2, with unresolved D. Germline V gene data show CDR1 as SQVTM and CDR2 as ANQGSEA. The length of the CDR3 is 16 residues. V lost 5 bases and J lost 2, with 21 bases in between.

The rearrangement links TRBV5-1 to TRBJ2-2, with TRBD2 as a possible D gene (5 bases). The germline CDR1 and CDR2 sequences are SGHRS and YFSETQ. The CDR3 extends over 16 amino acids. Trimming removed 0 bases from V and 1 base from J, with 10 bases in between. The CDR3 loop reads CASSLDSSLNTGELFF. CDR3 DNA: TGCGCCAGCAGCTTGGATTCTAGCTTGAACACCGGGGAGCTGTTTTTT.

The chain is built from TRBV9 and TRBJ1-4; 8 bases align to TRBD1. The CDR3 is made up of 16 amino acids. Germline V gene sequence: CDR1 SGDLS, CDR2 YYNGEE. V lost 4 bases and J lost 3; bases outside the gene matches: 8. In nucleotides, the CDR3 is TGTGCCAGCAGCCGGTCCTCGGGACAGGCTAATGAAAAACTGTTTTTT. Translating gives CASSRSSGQANEKLFF.

The genes are TRBV4-1 and TRBJ2-2, with D perhaps matching TRBD1 or TRBD2 (5 bases each). CDR1 and CDR2 from the germline V gene are MGHRA and YSYEKL. Trimming stripped 0 bases from V and 4 bases from J, with 18 bases between. There are 18 residues in the CDR3. The CDR3: CASSQDRGTGTLTGELFF. The CDR3 DNA follows: TGCGCCAGCAGCCAAGACCGAGGAACCGGGACCCTCACCGGGGAGCTGTTTTTT.

The CDR3 sequence: CASSEWIGEQFF. The DNA for the CDR3 is TGCGCCAGCAGTGAGTGGATTGGTGAGCAGTTCTTC. The chain recombines TRBV10-2 with TRBJ2-1; D gene unclear. This CDR3 region has 12 residues. The V and J ends lost 1 base and 9 bases respectively, with 7 bases between them. Per germline, CDR1 WSHSY and CDR2 SAAADI.

The V call is TRBV6-2 or TRBV6-3, the J call TRBJ1-1; 7 positions agree with TRBD1. The germline CDR1 and CDR2 sequences are MNHEY and SVGEGT. The CDR3 length is 17 residues. V dropped 2 bases and J dropped 1; count of bases not matched to a gene: 10. The CDR3 region is CASSYPLFRGRNTEAFF. CDR3 bases: TGTGCCAGCAGTTACCCCCTATTCAGGGGGAGGAACACTGAAGCTTTCTTT.

J is TRBJ1-4 and V is TRBV28; D not resolved. From germline, CDR1 is MDHEN and CDR2 SYDVKM. The CDR3 is 11 amino acids. V was shortened by 4 bases and J by 7 bases, with 4 bases between the two germline ends. CDR3 coding DNA: TGTGCCAGCAGTTCCCTTGAAAAACTGTTTTTT. This codes for CASSSLEKLFF.